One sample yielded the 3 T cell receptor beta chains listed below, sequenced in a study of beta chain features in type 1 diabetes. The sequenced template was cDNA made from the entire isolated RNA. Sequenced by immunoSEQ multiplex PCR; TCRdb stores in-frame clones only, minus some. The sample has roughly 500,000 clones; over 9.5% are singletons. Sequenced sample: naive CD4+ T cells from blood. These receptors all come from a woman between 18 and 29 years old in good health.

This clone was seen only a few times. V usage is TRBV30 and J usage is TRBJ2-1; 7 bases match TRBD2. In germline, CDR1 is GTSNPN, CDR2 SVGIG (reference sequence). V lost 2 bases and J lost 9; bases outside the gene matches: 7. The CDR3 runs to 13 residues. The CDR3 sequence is CAWSPQRGLEQFF. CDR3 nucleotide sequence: TGTGCCTGGAGTCCCCAGCGGGGACTTGAGCAGTTCTTC.

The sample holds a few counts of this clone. The CDR3 DNA reads TGTGCCAGCAGCTTAACTTATGACAGTCTTAGCTACAATGAGCAGTTCTTC. It specifies CASSLTYDSLSYNEQFF. The rearrangement uses TRBV7-2 and TRBJ2-1; D may be TRBD1 (5 bases). CDR1 and CDR2 from the germline V gene are SGHTA and FQGNSA. Trimming removed 2 bases from V and 3 bases from J, with 17 bases in between. The CDR3 is 17 residues long.

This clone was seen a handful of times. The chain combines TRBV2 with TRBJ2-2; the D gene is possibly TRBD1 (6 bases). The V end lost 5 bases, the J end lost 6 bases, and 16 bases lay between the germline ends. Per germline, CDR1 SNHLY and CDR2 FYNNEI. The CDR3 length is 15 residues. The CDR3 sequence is CASSFSQGSAGELFF. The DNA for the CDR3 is TGTGCCAGCAGTTTCTCGCAGGGGTCGGCCGGGGAGCTGTTTTTT.